These T cell receptor beta chains were read from a single sample in a study of T cell changes during pregnancy in multiple sclerosis. Clones were sequenced by immunoSEQ multiplex PCR, and TCRdb holds only the in-frame ones, with some missing. Of some 70,000 clones in the sample, roughly nine tenths were seen once. The sample in question was CD8+ T cells from peripheral blood mononuclear cells, obtained before pregnancy. The receptors originated from a female donor with multiple sclerosis, enrolled in a pregnancy study. The CDR3 runs from the conserved cysteine through the conserved F or W. The D gene is left open where the match is weak. Expanded clones get a size class; other rows say once, few or many, or leave the size out.

size: .; V: TRBV7-3; J: TRBJ2-7; D: TRBD2; DNA: TGTGCCAGCAGTCTTTTAGCGGGGGCGTACGAGCAGTACTTC; CDR3: CASSLLAGAYEQYF
size: .; V: TRBV9; J: TRBJ2-6; D: .; DNA: TGTGCCTCGCGGGGGCTTATTGGGGCCAACGTCCTGACTTTC; CDR3: CASRGLIGANVLTF
size: .; V: TRBV19; J: TRBJ1-2; D: TRBD1; DNA: TGTGCCAGTAAGACAGGGTTGAATGGCTACACCTTC; CDR3: CASKTGLNGYTF
size: few; V: TRBV6-5; J: TRBJ1-2; D: .; DNA: TGTGCCAGCAGTCCGAACAACGACGGGGGAGGCTACACCTTC; CDR3: CASSPNNDGGGYTF
size: .; V: TRBV9; J: TRBJ1-1; D: .; DNA: TGTGCCAGCAGCGTAGCTGCTGAGGGTTCGGCGAACACTGAAGCTTTCTTT; CDR3: CASSVAAEGSANTEAFF
size: once; V: TRBV2; J: TRBJ2-2; D: .; DNA: TGTGCCAGCAGTGAATTCTCAGGGAACACCGGGGAGCTGTTTTTT; CDR3: CASSEFSGNTGELFF
size: .; V: TRBV5-1; J: TRBJ2-2; D: TRBD2; DNA: TGCGCCAGCAGCTTGCCGTGGATTGGGGGGGCGAACACCGGGGAGCTGTTTTTT; CDR3: CASSLPWIGGANTGELFF
size: .; V: TRBV19; J: TRBJ1-5; D: .; DNA: TGTGCCAGTAGTATTCGCGATAGCAATCAGCCCCAGCATTTT; CDR3: CASSIRDSNQPQHF
size: .; V: TRBV9; J: TRBJ2-1; D: .; DNA: TGTGCCAGCAGCGTAGGGGACTTAAATGAGCAGTTCTTC; CDR3: CASSVGDLNEQFF
size: once; V: TRBV19; J: TRBJ2-1; D: .; DNA: TGTGCCAGTAGTATAGATCTCTACAGTTCAAGCTCCTACAATGAGCAGTTCTTC; CDR3: CASSIDLYSSSSYNEQFF
size: .; V: TRBV27; J: TRBJ2-7; D: .; DNA: TGTGCCAGCAGTTTTACAGCCACCTCCTACGAGCAGTACTTC; CDR3: CASSFTATSYEQYF
size: few; V: TRBV5-4; J: TRBJ1-1; D: TRBD1; DNA: TGTGCCAGCAGCTACGGACAGGAGGAAGCTTTCTTT; CDR3: CASSYGQEEAFF
size: .; V: TRBV5-1; J: TRBJ2-3; D: TRBD2; DNA: TGCGCCAGCAATCGGTGGGGCGGGGGAGATACGCAGTATTTT; CDR3: CASNRWGGGDTQYF
size: once; V: TRBV25-1; J: TRBJ2-3; D: .; DNA: TGTGCCAGCAGTGTCCTAGTAGGGGTAAGCACAGATACGCAGTATTTT; CDR3: CASSVLVGVSTDTQYF
size: .; V: TRBV29-1; J: TRBJ2-1; D: .; DNA: TGCAGCGTTGACAAGGGTCCTCGAGGGAATGAGCAGTTCTTC; CDR3: CSVDKGPRGNEQFF
size: .; V: TRBV5-1; J: TRBJ1-2; D: .; DNA: TGCGCCAGAGTGGGTGCGATATTAACAGGGAGTCGGGCCTATGGCTACACCTTC; CDR3: CARVGAILTGSRAYGYTF
size: .; V: TRBV6-6; J: TRBJ1-5; D: .; DNA: TGTGCCAGCAGTTACTCCTGGGACACTAATCAGCCCCAGCATTTT; CDR3: CASSYSWDTNQPQHF
size: .; V: TRBV7-8; J: TRBJ1-1; D: .; DNA: TGTGCCAGCAGACTGGGTGGAGGGTATGAAGCTTTCTTT; CDR3: CASRLGGGYEAFF
size: few; V: TRBV5-1; J: TRBJ1-2; D: .; DNA: TGCGCCAGCAGCATCGACAGGAACTATGGCTACACCTTC; CDR3: CASSIDRNYGYTF
size: .; V: TRBV29-1; J: TRBJ2-7; D: .; DNA: TGCAGCGCTGGTGGGGGCGGCGAGCAGTACTTC; CDR3: CSAGGGGEQYF
size: .; V: TRBV19; J: TRBJ1-1; D: .; DNA: TGTGCCAGTAGTATATGGGGCCTAGGGATGAACACTGAAGCTTTCTTT; CDR3: CASSIWGLGMNTEAFF
size: .; V: TRBV6-5; J: TRBJ2-7; D: TRBD2; DNA: TGTGCCAGCAGTTACTCGAAGGCTAGCGGGCGATACGAGCAGTACTTC; CDR3: CASSYSKASGRYEQYF
size: once; V: TRBV6-4; J: TRBJ2-3; D: TRBD1; DNA: TGTGCCAGCAGTGATGACAGGGGTCCAGATACGCAGTATTTT; CDR3: CASSDDRGPDTQYF
size: .; V: TRBV5-1; J: TRBJ2-7; D: .; DNA: TGCGCCAGCAGCTCCTCCGACAAGCCCTACGAGCAGTACTTC; CDR3: CASSSSDKPYEQYF
size: .; V: TRBV6-4; J: TRBJ2-2; D: TRBD2; DNA: TGTGCCAGCAGTGACTCGGAAGCGGGGGGTAACACCGGGGAGCTGTTTTTT; CDR3: CASSDSEAGGNTGELFF
size: .; V: TRBV5-1; J: TRBJ2-2; D: .; DNA: TGCGCCAGCAGCTTGGCCCGCGGGGAGCTGTTTTTT; CDR3: CASSLARGELFF
size: .; V: TRBV2; J: TRBJ2-1; D: .; DNA: TGTACCAGGGGGGGGTTAGAGGACAATGAGCAGTTCTTC; CDR3: CTRGGLEDNEQFF
size: .; V: TRBV27; J: TRBJ2-3; D: .; DNA: TGTGCCAGCAGTTTGTCCCAGGGAACAGATACGCAGTATTTT; CDR3: CASSLSQGTDTQYF
size: once; V: TRBV5-1; J: TRBJ2-2; D: .; DNA: TGCGCCAGCAGCTTGTTAAACGGGGAGCTGTTTTTT; CDR3: CASSLLNGELFF
size: .; V: TRBV6-1; J: TRBJ2-7; D: .; DNA: TGTGCCAGCAGTGAATCAGGGGCCGGCTCCTACGAGCAGTACTTC; CDR3: CASSESGAGSYEQYF
size: once; V: TRBV30; J: TRBJ1-2; D: .; DNA: TGTGCCTGGAGTGTAACAGGCCTTATAGATGGCTACACCTTC; CDR3: CAWSVTGLIDGYTF
size: .; V: TRBV4-2; J: TRBJ1-2; D: TRBD1; DNA: TGTGCCAGCAGCCAGGGGACAGGGGACGGCTACACCTTC; CDR3: CASSQGTGDGYTF